A selection of T cell receptor beta chains follows, all from one sample in a study of T cell changes during pregnancy in multiple sclerosis. Here immunoSEQ multiplex PCR was the method, and the copy in TCRdb shows in-frame clones only, minus some. The sample contains approximately 18,000 clones, 80% to 90% of which appear only once. Source: CD8+ T cells from peripheral blood mononuclear cells, taken in the second trimester of pregnancy. The receptors shown here come from a female donor in good health, enrolled as a control in a pregnancy study. The CDR3 runs from the conserved cysteine through the conserved F or W. D genes are given only for firm matches. Where a row states a size, it is once, few, many or the class of an expanded clone; other rows omit it.

V gene: TRBV28
clone size: .
D gene: .
J gene: TRBJ1-5
CDR3 protein: CASSRFNQPQHF
CDR3 DNA: TGTGCCAGCAGTCGGTTCAATCAGCCCCAGCATTTT

V gene: TRBV4-3
clone size: .
D gene: TRBD1
J gene: TRBJ2-5
CDR3 protein: CASSPDDRGLETQYF
CDR3 DNA: TGCGCCAGCAGCCCGGACGACAGGGGGCTGGAGACCCAGTACTTC

V gene: TRBV4-3
clone size: .
D gene: .
J gene: TRBJ1-4
CDR3 protein: CASSQGSTPRSEKLFF
CDR3 DNA: TGCGCCAGCAGCCAAGGTTCGACTCCTCGGTCGGAAAAACTGTTTTTT

V gene: TRBV4-3
clone size: .
D gene: .
J gene: TRBJ2-7
CDR3 protein: CASSQGLTGGQYF
CDR3 DNA: TGCGCCAGCAGCCAGGGGCTCACCGGGGGGCAGTACTTC

V gene: TRBV7-8
clone size: .
D gene: TRBD1
J gene: TRBJ1-2
CDR3 protein: CAISGTGLNYGYTF
CDR3 DNA: TGTGCCATCTCCGGGACAGGTCTGAACTATGGCTACACCTTC

V gene: TRBV9
clone size: .
D gene: .
J gene: TRBJ2-2
CDR3 protein: CASSAGSPGELFF
CDR3 DNA: TGTGCCAGCAGCGCGGGGTCCCCCGGGGAGCTGTTTTTT

V gene: TRBV6-1
clone size: .
D gene: .
J gene: TRBJ1-6
CDR3 protein: CASSEVGHSSPLHF
CDR3 DNA: TGTGCCAGCAGTGAAGTAGGACACTCTTCACCCCTCCACTTT

V gene: TRBV5-1
clone size: .
D gene: TRBD2
J gene: TRBJ2-7
CDR3 protein: CASWGSGTYEQYF
CDR3 DNA: TGCGCCAGCTGGGGGAGCGGGACTTACGAGCAGTACTTC

V gene: TRBV10-3
clone size: .
D gene: TRBD1
J gene: TRBJ1-1
CDR3 protein: CAIRPGQRNTETFF
CDR3 DNA: TGTGCCATCCGACCGGGACAGCGGAACACTGAAACTTTCTTT

V gene: TRBV27
clone size: .
D gene: .
J gene: TRBJ1-6
CDR3 protein: CATRGAYYNSPLHF
CDR3 DNA: TGTGCCACCCGGGGGGCATACTATAATTCACCCCTCCACTTT

V gene: TRBV7-9
clone size: .
D gene: TRBD1
J gene: TRBJ2-4
CDR3 protein: CASSPPGQGTDIQYF
CDR3 DNA: TGTGCCAGCAGCCCCCCGGGACAGGGGACAGACATTCAGTACTTC

V gene: TRBV12-5
clone size: medium-sized
D gene: TRBD2
J gene: TRBJ2-1
CDR3 protein: CASAGSGGIYNEQFF
CDR3 DNA: TGTGCTAGTGCCGGGTCGGGGGGGATTTACAATGAGCAGTTCTTC

V gene: TRBV6-1
clone size: .
D gene: TRBD2
J gene: TRBJ2-7
CDR3 protein: CASSAGGNDYEQYF
CDR3 DNA: TGTGCCAGCAGTGCGGGGGGGAACGACTACGAGCAGTACTTC

V gene: TRBV5-6
clone size: .
D gene: .
J gene: TRBJ1-2
CDR3 protein: CASSLDDNFYGYTF
CDR3 DNA: TGTGCCAGCAGCTTGGACGACAATTTCTATGGCTACACCTTC

V gene: TRBV27
clone size: .
D gene: TRBD1
J gene: TRBJ2-2
CDR3 protein: CASSPLDRANTGELFF
CDR3 DNA: TGTGCCAGCAGCCCACTGGACAGGGCGAACACCGGGGAGCTGTTTTTT

V gene: TRBV5-4
clone size: .
D gene: .
J gene: TRBJ1-3
CDR3 protein: CASSGPDTYSGNTIYF
CDR3 DNA: TGTGCCAGCAGCGGACCGGACACCTACTCTGGAAACACCATATATTTT

V gene: TRBV4-3
clone size: .
D gene: .
J gene: TRBJ1-4
CDR3 protein: CASSQGAMSEKLFF
CDR3 DNA: TGCGCCAGCAGCCAAGGGGCTATGAGTGAAAAACTGTTTTTT

V gene: TRBV4-3
clone size: .
D gene: TRBD2
J gene: TRBJ2-7
CDR3 protein: CASTQDRILAGGPLYEQYF
CDR3 DNA: TGCGCCAGCACCCAAGATCGGATCCTAGCGGGGGGGCCATTATACGAGCAGTACTTC

V gene: TRBV29-1
clone size: few
D gene: TRBD1
J gene: TRBJ2-2
CDR3 protein: CSVDRGRGQGPGELFF
CDR3 DNA: TGCAGCGTTGACCGGGGTAGGGGACAGGGGCCCGGGGAGCTGTTTTTT

V gene: TRBV4-2
clone size: .
D gene: .
J gene: TRBJ1-1
CDR3 protein: CASRQDDYSQFPEAFF
CDR3 DNA: TGTGCCAGCAGACAAGACGATTACAGTCAATTTCCCGAAGCTTTCTTT

V gene: TRBV7-9
clone size: .
D gene: TRBD1
J gene: TRBJ2-7
CDR3 protein: CASSLGQGGKYEQYF
CDR3 DNA: TGTGCCAGCAGCTTGGGACAGGGGGGAAAATACGAGCAGTACTTC

V gene: TRBV27
clone size: once
D gene: TRBD1
J gene: TRBJ1-5
CDR3 protein: CASSSGQGGGFVNQPQHF
CDR3 DNA: TGTGCCAGCAGTTCGGGACAGGGCGGGGGTTTTGTCAATCAGCCCCAGCATTTT

V gene: TRBV5-1
clone size: .
D gene: .
J gene: TRBJ2-7
CDR3 protein: CASSLGPLGGLVVYEQYF
CDR3 DNA: TGCGCCAGCAGCTTGGGGCCCCTAGGCGGTTTGGTGGTCTACGAGCAGTACTTC

V gene: TRBV25-1
clone size: .
D gene: TRBD1
J gene: TRBJ1-5
CDR3 protein: CASGQGSNQPQHF
CDR3 DNA: TGTGCCAGCGGACAGGGGAGCAATCAGCCCCAGCATTTT

V gene: TRBV4-2
clone size: few
D gene: .
J gene: TRBJ1-1
CDR3 protein: CASSHVLNTEAFF
CDR3 DNA: TGTGCCAGCAGCCACGTCCTGAACACTGAAGCTTTCTTT

V gene: TRBV10-1
clone size: .
D gene: .
J gene: TRBJ1-2
CDR3 protein: CANLNPDRAYGYTF
CDR3 DNA: TGCGCCAACCTTAATCCGGACAGAGCCTATGGCTACACCTTC

V gene: TRBV7-8
clone size: .
D gene: TRBD1
J gene: TRBJ2-7
CDR3 protein: CASSPQGASGRYEQYF
CDR3 DNA: TGTGCCAGCAGCCCGCAGGGGGCATCTGGACGTTACGAGCAGTACTTC

V gene: TRBV18
clone size: .
D gene: TRBD1
J gene: TRBJ1-2
CDR3 protein: CASSPGGQGNYGYTF
CDR3 DNA: TGTGCCAGCTCACCTGGGGGACAGGGCAACTATGGCTACACCTTC

V gene: TRBV4-1
clone size: .
D gene: .
J gene: TRBJ2-1
CDR3 protein: CASSQDPAGTNEQFF
CDR3 DNA: TGCGCCAGCAGCCAAGATCCCGCAGGGACAAATGAGCAGTTCTTC

V gene: TRBV29-1
clone size: .
D gene: TRBD2
J gene: TRBJ2-1
CDR3 protein: CSVTGGAVGEQFF
CDR3 DNA: TGCAGCGTGACGGGGGGGGCCGTAGGCGAGCAGTTCTTC

V gene: TRBV4-3
clone size: .
D gene: TRBD2
J gene: TRBJ2-3
CDR3 protein: CASSQDLAGGIDTQYF
CDR3 DNA: TGCGCCAGCAGCCAAGATTTAGCGGGGGGGATAGATACGCAGTATTTT

V gene: TRBV6-4
clone size: .
D gene: .
J gene: TRBJ2-3
CDR3 protein: CASSDGDTTDTQYF
CDR3 DNA: TGTGCCAGCAGTGACGGCGACACCACGGATACGCAGTATTTT

V gene: TRBV7-9
clone size: .
D gene: TRBD1
J gene: TRBJ1-5
CDR3 protein: CASSLWTGEFSNQPQHF
CDR3 DNA: TGTGCCAGCAGCTTATGGACAGGGGAATTTAGCAATCAGCCCCAGCATTTT

V gene: TRBV7-8
clone size: .
D gene: TRBD1
J gene: TRBJ1-2
CDR3 protein: CASSYRTGSITF
CDR3 DNA: TGTGCCAGCAGCTACAGGACAGGGTCGATTACCTTC

V gene: TRBV13
clone size: .
D gene: .
J gene: TRBJ2-1
CDR3 protein: CASSIQGNEQFF
CDR3 DNA: TGTGCCAGCAGCATCCAGGGCAATGAGCAGTTCTTC

V gene: TRBV5-6
clone size: .
D gene: .
J gene: TRBJ1-1
CDR3 protein: CASQRGMNTEAFF
CDR3 DNA: TGTGCCAGCCAAAGGGGCATGAACACTGAAGCTTTCTTT

V gene: TRBV7-9
clone size: .
D gene: .
J gene: TRBJ2-7
CDR3 protein: CATQTVLYEQYF
CDR3 DNA: TGTGCCACCCAGACAGTTCTCTACGAGCAGTACTTC

V gene: TRBV15
clone size: .
D gene: .
J gene: TRBJ2-7
CDR3 protein: CATSRQTAHEQYF
CDR3 DNA: TGTGCCACCAGCAGGCAAACAGCCCACGAGCAGTACTTC

V gene: TRBV25-1
clone size: .
D gene: .
J gene: TRBJ1-2
CDR3 protein: CASTPRGIGYGYTF
CDR3 DNA: TGTGCCAGCACGCCAAGGGGGATCGGGTATGGCTACACCTTC

V gene: TRBV4-3
clone size: .
D gene: .
J gene: TRBJ1-2
CDR3 protein: CASSQDGPAGDGYTF
CDR3 DNA: TGCGCCAGCAGCCAAGACGGTCCCGCAGGGGACGGCTACACCTTC

V gene: TRBV4-3
clone size: .
D gene: .
J gene: TRBJ1-1
CDR3 protein: CASSPIGADTEAFF
CDR3 DNA: TGCGCCAGCAGCCCTATTGGGGCAGACACTGAAGCTTTCTTT

V gene: TRBV11-3
clone size: .
D gene: .
J gene: TRBJ2-7
CDR3 protein: CASSFIQQGANKYEQYF
CDR3 DNA: TGTGCCAGCAGCTTCATACAACAGGGCGCCAACAAATACGAGCAGTACTTC

V gene: TRBV4-3
clone size: medium-sized
D gene: .
J gene: TRBJ2-7
CDR3 protein: CASSLGKNSYEQYF
CDR3 DNA: TGCGCCAGCAGCCTCGGGAAAAACTCCTACGAGCAGTACTTC

V gene: TRBV6-6
clone size: few
D gene: TRBD2
J gene: TRBJ2-7
CDR3 protein: CAINSGGATGEQYF
CDR3 DNA: TGTGCCATCAATAGCGGGGGGGCCACGGGCGAGCAGTACTTC

V gene: TRBV5-5
clone size: .
D gene: TRBD1
J gene: TRBJ2-4
CDR3 protein: CASSRDRGGVNIQYF
CDR3 DNA: TGTGCCAGCAGCAGGGACAGGGGAGGGGTGAACATTCAGTACTTC

V gene: TRBV28
clone size: .
D gene: TRBD1
J gene: TRBJ2-2
CDR3 protein: CASIPGQGTGELFF
CDR3 DNA: TGTGCCAGCATTCCCGGACAGGGGACCGGGGAGCTGTTTTTT

V gene: TRBV4-2
clone size: .
D gene: .
J gene: TRBJ1-5
CDR3 protein: CASSQDNNQPQHF
CDR3 DNA: TGTGCCAGCAGCCAGGACAATAATCAGCCCCAGCATTTT

V gene: TRBV4-1
clone size: .
D gene: TRBD2
J gene: TRBJ2-5
CDR3 protein: CASSQLGTSGGHQYF
CDR3 DNA: TGCGCCAGCAGCCAATTGGGGACTAGCGGGGGACACCAGTACTTC

V gene: TRBV10-3
clone size: .
D gene: .
J gene: TRBJ1-1
CDR3 protein: CAISEGQGRNTEAFF
CDR3 DNA: TGTGCCATCAGTGAGGGTCAGGGTCGGAACACTGAAGCTTTCTTT

V gene: TRBV5-8
clone size: .
D gene: .
J gene: TRBJ2-1
CDR3 protein: CASSFDGGQPYNEQFF
CDR3 DNA: TGTGCCAGCAGCTTTGACGGGGGGCAGCCCTACAATGAGCAGTTCTTC

V gene: TRBV4-1
clone size: once
D gene: .
J gene: TRBJ1-3
CDR3 protein: CASSQGHLSGNTIYF
CDR3 DNA: TGCGCCAGCAGCCAAGGACATCTCTCTGGAAACACCATATATTTT

V gene: TRBV4-2
clone size: .
D gene: .
J gene: TRBJ2-5
CDR3 protein: CASSQDNRGGEQYF
CDR3 DNA: TGTGCCAGCAGCCAAGATAACAGGGGCGGGGAGCAGTACTTC

V gene: TRBV4-2
clone size: .
D gene: TRBD2
J gene: TRBJ2-7
CDR3 protein: CASSQERAGDSYEQYF
CDR3 DNA: TGTGCCAGCAGCCAAGAGAGGGCGGGGGACTCCTACGAGCAGTACTTC

V gene: TRBV16
clone size: .
D gene: TRBD1
J gene: TRBJ2-2
CDR3 protein: CASSQPGTGVTGELFF
CDR3 DNA: TGTGCCAGCAGCCAGCCCGGGACAGGGGTCACCGGGGAGCTGTTTTTT

V gene: TRBV7-7
clone size: .
D gene: .
J gene: TRBJ2-2
CDR3 protein: CASSAKGTGELFF
CDR3 DNA: TGTGCTAGCAGCGCGAAGGGGACCGGGGAGCTGTTTTTT

V gene: TRBV15
clone size: .
D gene: .
J gene: TRBJ1-1
CDR3 protein: CATSSGKGRTEAFF
CDR3 DNA: TGTGCCACCAGCAGCGGTAAGGGGCGCACTGAAGCTTTCTTT

V gene: TRBV27
clone size: .
D gene: TRBD2
J gene: TRBJ2-1
CDR3 protein: CASSLETSGAYNEQFF
CDR3 DNA: TGTGCCAGCAGTTTAGAAACTAGCGGAGCCTACAATGAGCAGTTCTTC

V gene: TRBV10-3
clone size: once
D gene: TRBD1
J gene: TRBJ1-5
CDR3 protein: CAISVGGQGYQPQHF
CDR3 DNA: TGTGCCATCAGCGTGGGGGGACAGGGGTATCAGCCCCAGCATTTT

V gene: TRBV5-1
clone size: .
D gene: TRBD1
J gene: TRBJ2-7
CDR3 protein: CASSLYGTDYEQYF
CDR3 DNA: TGTGCCAGCAGCTTGTATGGGACAGACTACGAGCAGTACTTC

V gene: TRBV4-1
clone size: .
D gene: .
J gene: TRBJ2-2
CDR3 protein: CASSFYPEGTGELFF
CDR3 DNA: TGCGCCAGCAGCTTTTACCCCGAGGGTACCGGGGAGCTGTTTTTT